One sample yielded the 18 T cell receptor beta chains listed below, sequenced in a study of monozygotic twins with inflammatory bowel disease. Using the 5' RACE reads, TCRdb records one entry per CDR3 protein without DNA. This table lists approximately 110,000 distinct CDR3 sequences. Sequencing was performed on blood. The receptor set was obtained from a human donor with ulcerative colitis or Crohn's disease, or a healthy co-twin of an affected twin (not recorded which).

The rearrangement links TRBV20-1 to TRBJ2-7; the TRBD2 assignment by TCRdb is unverifiable without DNA. CDR3 length: 15 residues. Looked up from germline, CDR1 is DFQATT and CDR2 is SNEGSKA (reference sequence). The CDR3 region is CSARPRLAGSYEQYF.

The J gene is TRBJ2-7, the V gene TRBV6-5; TCRdb indicates TRBD2, and absent DNA this call remains unverified. In germline, CDR1 is MNHEY, CDR2 SVGAGI. This CDR3 spans 16 amino acids. The CDR3 reads CASSYGGLAGGYEQYF.

The chain couples TRBV18 to TRBJ1-1; as DNA is missing, the TRBD1 call by TCRdb cannot be tested. This CDR3 contains 13 residues. Germline V gene lookup returns CDR1 KGHSH and CDR2 LQKENI. The CDR3 sequence: CASSNDSPAEAFF.

This chain connects TRBV20-1 to TRBJ2-5; checking the TCRdb D call of TRBD1 is not possible without DNA. The CDR3 length is 13 residues. Germline V gene data show CDR1 as DFQATT and CDR2 as SNEGSKA (reference sequence). The CDR3 spells CSAVRWGRETQYF.

V is TRBV6-1 and J is TRBJ1-1; TCRdb's D call of TRBD1 is untestable without DNA. CDR3 length: 17 residues. The germline gives CDR1 MNHNS, CDR2 SASEGT. This chain's CDR3 is CASADSRQGGENTEAFF.

This CDR3 is CASSADSGGVITFF. The genes are TRBV5-5 and TRBJ1-1; no DNA is available, so the TRBD1 call from TCRdb remains unchecked. Germline CDR1 and CDR2: SGHKS and YYEKEE (reference sequence). The CDR3 consists of 14 residues.

The chain joins TRBV28 to TRBJ1-2. Germline loops: CDR1 MDHEN, CDR2 SYDVKM. This CDR3 has 18 residues. The chain's CDR3 is CASSLTPGLITWGDGYTF.

The CDR3 loop is CASSFGTGGTGELFF. The V call is TRBV5-1, the J call TRBJ2-2; TCRdb's D call of TRBD1 is untestable without DNA. Per the germline V gene, CDR1 is SGHRS and CDR2 is YFSETQ. This CDR3 is 15 amino acids long.

The chain combines TRBV7-8 with TRBJ2-5; the TCRdb D gene call, TRBD2, has no DNA to confirm it. This CDR3 has 15 amino acids. CDR1 SGHVS and CDR2 FQNEAQ come from the germline V gene. The CDR3 is CASSSTSGIFETQYF.

J is TRBJ2-1 and V is TRBV12-3 or TRBV12-4; TCRdb's D call, TRBD2, is unchecked because there is no DNA. The CDR3 sequence is 14 residues long. This CDR3 reads CASSPWTIYNEQFF.

The chain links TRBV6-1 to TRBJ1-1; the TCRdb D gene call, TRBD1, has no DNA to confirm it. Germline V gene lookup returns CDR1 MNHNS and CDR2 SASEGT. This CDR3 spans 12 amino acids. This CDR3 is CASRPGGTEAFF.

The genes are TRBV20-1 and TRBJ2-2; TCRdb gives TRBD1 as the D gene, but with no DNA this cannot be confirmed. Germline-derived CDR1 and CDR2 are DFQATT and SNEGSKA (reference sequence). This CDR3 has 16 amino acids. The CDR3 loop is CSARALTGTPTGELFF.

The J gene is TRBJ2-1, the V gene TRBV20-1. Germline values: CDR1 DFQATT, CDR2 SNEGSKA (reference sequence). CDR3 size: 13 residues. The CDR3 is CSARGTRRDEQFF.

J is TRBJ2-6 and V is TRBV7-3. The CDR3 is 16 residues long. Per germline, CDR1 SGHTA and CDR2 FQGTGA. Here the CDR3 reads CASSLTGSSGANVLTF.

The chain links TRBV29-1 to TRBJ2-1; there is no DNA to check the TCRdb D call of TRBD1. CDR3 size: 12 residues. Germline CDR1 reads SQVTM; CDR2 reads ANQGSEA. CDR3 sequence reads: CSGRKGNNEQFF.

J is TRBJ2-3 and V is TRBV28; TCRdb designates TRBD1, a call that cannot be tested without DNA. The germline V gene encodes CDR1 MDHEN and CDR2 SYDVKM. The CDR3 extends over 18 amino acids. CDR3 in amino acids: CASSSISFRGPRLDTQYF. Filled out from reference TRBV28 and TRBJ2-3, the complete variable domain reads DVKVTQSSRYLVKRTGEKVFLECVQDMDHENMFWYRQDPGLGLRLIYFSYDVKMKEKGDIPEGYSVSREKKERFSLILESASTNQTSMYLCASSSISFRGPRLDTQYFGPGTRLTVL.

The gene calls are TRBV9 and TRBJ2-7. Germline CDR1 and CDR2: SGDLS and YYNGEE. The CDR3 covers 14 residues. Here the CDR3 reads CASSMESGAHEQYF.

The chain carries TRBV5-6 and TRBJ1-3. The CDR3 is 16 amino acids. Germline V gene data show CDR1 as SGHDT and CDR2 as YYEEEE. CDR3: CASQLIGPSSGNTIYF.